This TCR beta chain was captured by sequencing in a study of Ad26.COV2.S vaccination and SARS-CoV-2 variants. Study in general: Each vaccinee took Ad26.COV2.S intramuscularly, once or twice 56 days apart.

In regard to this clone: An end of the junction does not agree with germline; a read error may underlie this.

Treatment noted: roughly 19 received Ad26.COV2.S at low or high dose, single or two shots; several received placebo; per-sample allocation not given. On day 63 after the first injection, vaccine and placebo recipients gave samples. The table came from immunoSEQ multiplex PCR; TCRdb's copy has only in-frame clones and leaves some out. The repertoire includes over 300,000 clones, about four fifths of them detected once, and just under 7.5% sits in the top ten. The sequences come from peripheral blood, collected in a trial of Ad26.COV2.S vaccine versus placebo. The receptor was isolated from a person aged 18-65 years who received the Ad26.COV2.S COVID-19 vaccine or a placebo.

CDR3: CSVESGDYQVGGTNTQYF. CDR3 in DNA: TGCAGCGTTGAATCCGGGGACTACCAAGTCGGGGGCACAAATACGCAGTATTTT. This chain joins TRBV29-1 and TRBJ2-3, with TRBD2 as a possible D gene (7 bases). Looked up from germline, CDR1 is SQVTM and CDR2 is ANQGSEA. This CDR3 spans 18 amino acids.